Here is one T cell receptor beta chain with its context. This specimen comes from a study of blood T cell repertoires in COVID-19. Original processing methods: It was from reference gene primer amplification that nucleated cell counts were estimated. The data were produced by immunoSEQ multiplex PCR, yet TCRdb's version contains in-frame clones alone and is incomplete. The DNA was the basis for D and trimming; V, J and clone size are from that table. Among 170,000 or so clones listed, roughly nine tenths were seen once. The V segment lost 6 bases and the J segment 1 base; nucleotides outside the gene matches: 8. The CDR3 spans 17 residues. CDR1 MDHEN and CDR2 SYDVKM come from the germline V gene.

Sample: peripheral blood. This chain links TRBV28 with TRBJ2-7; TRBD2 aligns across 14 bases. This receptor was identified in a man over 45 with acute or convalescent COVID-19. CDR3 DNA: TGTGCCAGCAGCCCGACTAGCGGGGGGGCATGGTCCTACGAGCAGTACGTC. It codes for CASSPTSGGAWSYEQYV.